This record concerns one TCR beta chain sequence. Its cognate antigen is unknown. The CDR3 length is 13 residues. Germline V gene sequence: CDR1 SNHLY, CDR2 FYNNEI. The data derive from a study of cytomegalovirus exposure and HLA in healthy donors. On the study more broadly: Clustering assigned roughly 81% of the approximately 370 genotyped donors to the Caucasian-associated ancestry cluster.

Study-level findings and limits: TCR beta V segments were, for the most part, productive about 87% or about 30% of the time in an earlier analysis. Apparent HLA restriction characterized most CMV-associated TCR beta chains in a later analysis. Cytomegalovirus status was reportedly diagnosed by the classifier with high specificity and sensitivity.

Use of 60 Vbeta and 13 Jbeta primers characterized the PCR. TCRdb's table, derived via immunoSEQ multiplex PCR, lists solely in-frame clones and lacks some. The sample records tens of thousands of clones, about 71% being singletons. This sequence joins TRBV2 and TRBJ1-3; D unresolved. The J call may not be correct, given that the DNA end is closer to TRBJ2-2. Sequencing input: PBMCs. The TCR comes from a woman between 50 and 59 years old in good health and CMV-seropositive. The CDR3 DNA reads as TGTGCCAGCACTTCAACGTACACCGGGGAGCTGTTTTTT. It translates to CASTSTYTGELFF.